The 25 T cell receptor beta chains below come from one sample, sequenced in a study of STAT3 mutations in large granular lymphocyte leukemia (dated by TCRdb to the late 2010s). Overall results and qualifications from the work: At least one immunodominant TCRbeta clonotype was present in every T-LGLL patient, and multiple immunodominant subclonotypes appeared in about half of the T-LGLL patients.

These receptors are not linked to any known antigen. Library preparation used the immunoSEQ multiplex PCR assay. TCRdb took this table from immuneACCESS and kept in-frame rearrangements with V and J called. Such tables lack part of the clones; where checked against another copy, unresolved V genes explain under half of the gap, and the rest is unexplained. The sample table records 12,000 or so clones; about 85% of these occur just once. The biggest ten clones account for roughly nine tenths of the sample. Material for sequencing was peripheral blood mononuclear cells. The source of these receptors is a man older than 75 with T-cell large granular lymphocyte leukemia. Some clones in this sample may be carry-over from other donors' samples. The age is the age at diagnosis.

J is TRBJ1-1 and V is TRBV5-1; TRBD1 is a possible D gene (5 bases). The CDR3 contains 14 residues. CDR1 is SGHRS and CDR2 is YFSETQ in the germline V gene. The V and J ends lost 4 bases and 6 bases respectively, with 16 bases between them. CDR3 sequence: CASSHGNPGAEAFF. The CDR3 DNA reads TGCGCCAGCAGCCACGGAAACCCGGGGGCTGAAGCTTTCTTT. Full variable domain (outside the CDR3, taken from reference TRBV5-1 and TRBJ1-1): KAGVTQTPRYLIKTRGQQVTLSCSPISGHRSVSWYQQTPGQGLQFLFEYFSETQRNKGNFPGRFSGRQFSNSRSEMNVSTLELGDSALYLCASSHGNPGAEAFFGQGTRLTVV.

This chain uses TRBV19 with TRBJ2-7; no firm D call. Trimming left V 5 bases short and J 3 bases short, with 8 bases between. The CDR3 is made up of 12 amino acids. Germline values: CDR1 LNHDA, CDR2 SQIVND (reference sequence). CDR3 sequence reads: CASSGNSYEQYF. The DNA of the CDR3 is TGTGCCAGTAGTGGCAATAGCTACGAGCAGTACTTC. The full variable domain, with the rest looked up from reference TRBV19 and TRBJ2-7, is DGGITQSPKYLFRKEGQNVTLSCEQNLNHDAMYWYRQDPGQGLRLIYYSQIVNDFQKGDIAEGYSVSREKKESFPLTVTSAQKNPTAFYLCASSGNSYEQYFGPGTRLTVT.

The chain carries TRBV7-8 and TRBJ2-2; 9 bases fit TRBD2. The V gene end was trimmed by 8 bases and the J gene end by 3 bases; junction bases not matched to a gene: 7. The CDR3 contains 15 residues. The germline V gene has CDR1 SGHVS and CDR2 FQNEAQ. CDR3 in DNA: TGTGCCAGCTCCTCCGCGGGGGGGCACACCGGGGAGCTGTTTTTT. Encoded protein: CASSSAGGHTGELFF.

This clone occurred once. The chain employs TRBV5-1 and TRBJ2-1; 11 nucleotides match TRBD2. The CDR3 contains 17 residues. V shed 3 bases, J shed 6 bases, and the junction held 11 bases outside the gene matches. From germline, CDR1 is SGHRS and CDR2 YFSETQ. CDR3 sequence (DNA): TGCGCCAGCAGCTGGGTAGCGGGGGGGCAAGGGGCCAATGAGCAGTTCTTC. Its translation: CASSWVAGGQGANEQFF. Full variable domain (rest looked up from reference TRBV5-1 and TRBJ2-1): KAGVTQTPRYLIKTRGQQVTLSCSPISGHRSVSWYQQTPGQGLQFLFEYFSETQRNKGNFPGRFSGRQFSNSRSEMNVSTLELGDSALYLCASSWVAGGQGANEQFFGPGTRLTVL.

This chain connects TRBV27 to TRBJ2-3; TRBD2 might be the D (5 bases). Germline V gene data show CDR1 as MNHEY and CDR2 as SMNVEV (reference sequence). The CDR3 has 14 amino acids. Between the trimmed V and J ends, which lost 3 bases and 0 bases, there was a span of 7 bases. Here the CDR3 reads CASSLRVSTDTQYF. The CDR3 bases are TGTGCCAGCAGTTTGCGGGTTAGCACAGATACGCAGTATTTT.

This CDR3 is CASSLEALTTFTF. The CDR3 bases are TGTGCCAGCAGCTTAGAGGCCCTAACTACGTTCACCTTC. This chain joins TRBV11-2 and TRBJ1-2; the D is unclear. The V end lost 0 bases, the J end lost 13 bases, and 15 bases lay between the germline ends. Germline V CDR1 and CDR2: SGHAT, FQNNGV. The CDR3 spans 13 residues.

The chain is built from TRBV9 and TRBJ1-4; 9 bases line up with TRBD1. Germline loops: CDR1 SGDLS, CDR2 YYNGEE. There are 15 residues in the CDR3. V shed 0 bases and J 7 bases; nucleotides not matched to a gene: 4. CDR3 amino acids: CASSVVGQGFEKLFF. The CDR3, as DNA: TGTGCCAGCAGCGTAGTTGGACAGGGGTTTGAAAAACTGTTTTTT. Full variable domain (remainder filled in from reference TRBV9 and TRBJ1-4): DSGVTQTPKHLITATGQRVTLRCSPRSGDLSVYWYQQSLDQGLQFLIQYYNGEERAKGNILERFSAQQFPDLHSELNLSSLELGDSALYFCASSVVGQGFEKLFFGSGTQLSVL.

In this sample, this clone turned up a few times. The chain carries TRBV6-6 and TRBJ2-7, with D uncertain. The germline CDR1 and CDR2 sequences are MNHNY and SVGAGI (reference sequence). V was trimmed by 0 bases and J by 2 bases, leaving 8 bases between them. The CDR3 sequence is 14 residues long. CDR3: CASSYSTSAYEQYF. CDR3 DNA: TGTGCCAGCAGTTACTCAACCAGTGCCTACGAGCAGTACTTC.

V is TRBV5-1 and J is TRBJ1-1; D uncertain. This CDR3 comprises 14 residues. Germline CDR1 and CDR2: SGHRS and YFSETQ. The ends were cut back, 1 base at V and 0 bases at J, with 7 bases in the middle. The CDR3 DNA reads TGCGCCAGCAGCTTGACCGGGCTGAACACTGAAGCTTTCTTT. This translates into CASSLTGLNTEAFF.

The J gene is TRBJ1-2, the V gene TRBV6-1; TRBD1 is a possible D gene (6 bases). The CDR3 runs 14 residues. Germline CDR1 MNHNS, CDR2 SASEGT. Trimming cost V 9 bases and J 4 bases, with 18 bases left between them. The CDR3 DNA follows: TGTGCCAGTAGAGACGGGACATTATTCTATGGCTACACCTTC. Amino acid sequence: CASRDGTLFYGYTF.

V usage is TRBV5-5 and J usage is TRBJ1-2; possible D gene TRBD1, 5 bases. Trimming shortened V by 6 bases and J by 1 base, and 13 bases separated the two germline ends. The CDR3 length is 14 residues. Looked up from germline, CDR1 is SGHKS and CDR2 is YYEKEE (reference sequence). The CDR3 is CASTRDGGNYGYTF. CDR3 DNA sequence: TGTGCCAGCACACGTGACGGGGGTAACTATGGCTACACCTTC.

This chain's CDR3 is CASSLDPQDGTQYF. CDR3 DNA: TGTGCCAGCAGCTTAGACCCGCAGGACGGCACGCAGTATTTT. The chain recombines TRBV11-3 with TRBJ2-3; no firm D call. Per germline, CDR1 SGHNT and CDR2 YENEEA. The V gene lost 0 bases and the J gene lost 9 bases, with 13 bases spanning the gap. The CDR3 has 14 residues.

The chain links TRBV18 to TRBJ2-7, with a weak D call TRBD1 (5 bases). Germline-derived CDR1 and CDR2 are KGHSH and LQKENI. The CDR3 loop spans 14 amino acids. Deletions cut 3 bases from V and 0 bases from J, with 9 bases between. The CDR3 sequence: CASSPPGFSYEQYF. In DNA, the CDR3 is TGTGCCAGCTCACCCCCAGGGTTCTCCTACGAGCAGTACTTC.

The chain joins TRBV4-2 to TRBJ1-2, with unresolved D. Trimming cost V 0 bases and J 4 bases, with 12 bases left between them. Per germline, CDR1 LGHNA and CDR2 YNFKEQ. There are 15 residues in the CDR3. Here the CDR3 DNA reads TGTGCCAGCAGCCAAGACGGCGCGGGTGGCTATGGCTACACCTTC. It yields the protein CASSQDGAGGYGYTF.

This chain uses TRBV7-9 with TRBJ1-3; the D gene is possibly TRBD1 (6 bases). Trimming removed 1 base from V and 1 base from J, with 8 bases in between. This CDR3 spans 15 amino acids. Looked up from germline, CDR1 is SEHNR and CDR2 is FQNEAQ (reference sequence). CDR3 residues: CASSLGGASGNTIYF. As DNA, the CDR3 is TGTGCCAGCAGCTTAGGGGGGGCGTCTGGAAACACCATATATTTT.

The gene calls are TRBV30 and TRBJ1-1; no reliable D call. V gave up 3 bases and J gave up 1 base, with 6 bases separating them. The germline gives CDR1 GTSNPN, CDR2 SVGIG (reference sequence). The CDR3 loop spans 12 amino acids. In DNA, the CDR3 is TGTGCCTGGAGCCAGCCGAACACTGAAGCTTTCTTT. Its protein is CAWSQPNTEAFF.

This clone came up a few times. The chain is built from TRBV7-9 and TRBJ1-2; TRBD1 aligns across 9 bases. From germline, CDR1 is SEHNR and CDR2 FQNEAQ (reference sequence). The CDR3 has 17 amino acids. V lost 2 bases to trimming and J lost 6 bases; unmatched junction nucleotides: 13. The CDR3 loop is CASSLLRTGVKKNGYTF. Here the CDR3 DNA reads TGTGCCAGCAGCTTATTGAGGACAGGGGTAAAGAAGAATGGCTACACCTTC.

CDR3 bases: TGTGCCTGGAGTGGGGCCCACGCCCTAGCAGAGACCCAGTACTTC. Its protein is CAWSGAHALAETQYF. The chain combines TRBV30 with TRBJ2-5; tentative D call: TRBD2 (5 bases). Per germline, CDR1 GTSNPN and CDR2 SVGIG (reference sequence). V lost 1 base and J lost 4, with 16 bases in between. This CDR3 contains 15 residues. Together with reference TRBV30 and TRBJ2-5, the CDR3 gives the full variable domain: SQTIHQWPATLVQPVGSPLSLECTVEGTSNPNLYWYRQAAGRGLQLLFYSVGIGQISSEVPQNLSASRPQDRQFILSSKKLLLSDSGFYLCAWSGAHALAETQYFGPGTRLLVL.

The J gene is TRBJ1-4, the V gene TRBV7-9; the D gene is possibly TRBD1 (5 bases). Trimming shortened V by 2 bases and J by 2 bases, and 9 bases separated the two germline ends. This CDR3 region has 15 residues. Germline V lookup: CDR1 SEHNR, CDR2 FQNEAQ (reference sequence). The CDR3 DNA is TGTGCCAGCAGCTTACTGGGACGGACTAATGAAAAACTGTTTTTT. This sequence encodes CASSLLGRTNEKLFF.

The chain joins TRBV5-1 to TRBJ1-2, with unresolved D. Germline CDR1 is SGHRS and CDR2 is YFSETQ. The V and J ends lost 4 bases and 6 bases respectively, with 19 bases between them. There are 15 residues in the CDR3. DNA for the CDR3: TGCGCCAGCAGCGTGGTGTTTGGGGATCGCGATGGCTACACCTTC. Its translation is CASSVVFGDRDGYTF. Full variable domain (rest looked up from reference TRBV5-1 and TRBJ1-2): KAGVTQTPRYLIKTRGQQVTLSCSPISGHRSVSWYQQTPGQGLQFLFEYFSETQRNKGNFPGRFSGRQFSNSRSEMNVSTLELGDSALYLCASSVVFGDRDGYTFGSGTRLTVV.

The V gene is TRBV30, the J gene TRBJ1-4; D is unclear. The germline V and J ends were trimmed by 2 bases and 4 bases, with 8 bases remaining between them. CDR1 is GTSNPN and CDR2 is SVGIG in the germline V gene (reference sequence). There are 13 residues in the CDR3. In nucleotides, the CDR3 is TGTGCCTGGAGTTCCCCATATAATGAAAAACTGTTTTTT. This codes for CAWSSPYNEKLFF.

The chain couples TRBV5-1 to TRBJ2-5; D is undetermined. The CDR3 spans 12 residues. Germline V gene data show CDR1 as SGHRS and CDR2 as YFSETQ. Trimming removed 2 bases at V and 6 bases at J, with 8 bases between. CDR3 nucleotides: TGCGCCAGCAGCTTCTCAGGCAAGACCCAGTACTTC. Protein sequence: CASSFSGKTQYF.

This clone was counted a few times. The genes are TRBV6-6 and TRBJ2-3; D not certain. Between the trimmed V and J ends, which lost 7 bases and 2 bases, there was a span of 4 bases. Germline CDR1 MNHNY, CDR2 SVGAGI (reference sequence). The CDR3 has 11 amino acids. CDR3 sequence: CASTNTDTQYF. Here the CDR3 DNA reads TGTGCCAGCACTAACACAGATACGCAGTATTTT.

The rearrangement joins TRBV18 to TRBJ1-2; TRBD1 matches 7 bases. The CDR3 loop spans 16 amino acids. Germline lookup yields CDR1 KGHSH and CDR2 LQKENI. J gave up 4 bases and V 4 bases, and 12 bases lay outside the gene matches. CDR3 residues: CASSHTVDRSTYGYTF. CDR3 DNA sequence: TGTGCCAGCTCACATACGGTGGACAGGTCAACCTATGGCTACACCTTC.

The V and J genes are TRBV5-8 and TRBJ2-2; D is perhaps TRBD1 (6 bases). CDR1 is SGHTS and CDR2 is YDEGEE in the germline V gene. V dropped 4 bases and J dropped 5 bases, with 15 bases sitting between them. CDR3 size: 15 residues. Here the CDR3 DNA reads TGTGCCAGCAGCCCAGGACAGACCCGAACCGGGGAGCTGTTTTTT. Translating it yields CASSPGQTRTGELFF. The whole variable domain, remainder taken from reference TRBV5-8 and TRBJ2-2, is EAGVTQSPTHLIKTRGQQATLRCSPISGHTSVYWYQQALGLGLQFLLWYDEGEERNRGNFPPRFSGRQFPNYSSELNVNALELEDSALYLCASSPGQTRTGELFFGEGSRLTVL.